Below are 2 T cell receptor beta chains sequenced from a single sample in a study of T cell responses to AZD1222 COVID-19 vaccine. Profiling relied on immunoSEQ multiplex PCR, and the TCRdb table lists in-frame clones only, not all of them. This table has roughly 170,000 clones, roughly nine tenths appearing once. This material consisted of peripheral blood, taken on day 0 of AZD1222 vaccination. The receptors here all came from an adult in good health.

The chain employs TRBV6-2 or TRBV6-3 and TRBJ2-5, with 11 bases aligning to TRBD1. J gave up 5 bases and V 4 bases, and 12 bases lay outside the gene matches. The CDR3 covers 17 residues. CDR1 MNHEY and CDR2 SVGEGT come from the germline V gene. The CDR3 nucleotides are TGTGCCAGCAGTTTTTTAGGACAGGGGGCGAGAATGGAGACCCAGTACTTC. Translation gives CASSFLGQGARMETQYF.

The CDR3 loop reads CASSRPGASYGYTF. CDR3 bases: TGTGCCAGCAGCCGACCAGGGGCCTCCTATGGCTACACCTTC. The chain carries TRBV9 and TRBJ1-2, with D tentatively TRBD1 (6 bases). Deletions cut 4 bases from V and 4 bases from J, with 14 bases between. CDR3 length equals 14 residues. CDR1 SGDLS and CDR2 YYNGEE come from the germline V gene.